This T cell receptor beta chain was recovered during a study of blood T cell dynamics during melanoma immunotherapy. About the study: First-line therapy was either pembrolizumab or nivolumab with ipilimumab for metastatic melanoma.

Libraries were prepared by immunoSEQ multiplex PCR; TCRdb keeps only in-frame clonotypes and omits some of them. Among about 24,000 clones, around 88% were seen once, and the ten largest hold about 4.6%. For this clone: Its antigen is unidentified.

Trimming shortened V by 1 base and J by 0 bases, and 6 bases separated the two germline ends. The CDR3 spans 14 residues. Germline CDR1 is SEHNR and CDR2 is FQNEAQ (reference sequence). Study-level points and caveats: Unlike progressors, later disease-control patients had W3 repertoires gaining clonality or diversity.

As to time point: pre-treatment baseline. No patient had earlier systemic cancer treatment, concurrent immunosuppressants, or another active cancer. This specimen consisted of blood, obtained from a patient treated with checkpoint blockade. This TCR came from a human donor with melanoma. V gene TRBV7-9 combines with J gene TRBJ1-2; no reliable D call. CDR3 nucleotide sequence: TGTGCCAGCAGCTTAGGGCCCGCTAACTATGGCTACACCTTC. It encodes CASSLGPANYGYTF.